Below, 27 T cell receptor beta chains from the same sample are listed, as sequenced in a study of T cell changes during pregnancy in multiple sclerosis. Repertoires were generated with immunoSEQ multiplex PCR, while TCRdb's copy carries only in-frame clones and drops some. The data hold 90,000 to 100,000 clones, with 92% observed a single time. This specimen consisted of peripheral blood, obtained after pregnancy. Source of these receptors: a female donor in good health, enrolled as a control in a pregnancy study.

The chain uses TRBV7-8 and TRBJ2-5, with D possibly being TRBD2 (6 bases). Trimming took 3 bases from V and 3 from J, leaving 14 bases between them. Germline CDR1 reads SGHVS; CDR2 reads FQNEAQ. The CDR3 length is 15 residues. CDR3 in DNA: TGTGCCAGCAGCTTTGGCGGGAACCCTAAAGAGACCCAGTACTTC. Amino acids: CASSFGGNPKETQYF.

The J gene is TRBJ2-7, the V gene TRBV27; tentative D call: TRBD2 (5 bases). V lost 0 bases to trimming and J lost 7 bases, with 16 bases between them. The CDR3 contains 15 residues. From germline, CDR1 is MNHEY and CDR2 SMNVEV (reference sequence). The CDR3 DNA is TGTGCCAGCAGTTTATCAAGTCGGGGATTAGTGGAGCAGTACTTC. It is translated as CASSLSSRGLVEQYF.

V is TRBV5-8 and J is TRBJ2-1; possibly TRBD2 for D (7 bases). V lost 2 bases to trimming and J lost 8 bases, with 14 bases between them. Germline V gene sequence: CDR1 SGHTS, CDR2 YDEGEE. This CDR3 is built from 14 residues. CDR3 coding DNA: TGTGCCAGCAGCTTCTTCGGGGGGCAGGATGAGCAGTTCTTC. It is translated as CASSFFGGQDEQFF.

This chain connects TRBV28 to TRBJ1-2, with TRBD1 identical over 11 bases. CDR3 length: 16 amino acids. Germline values: CDR1 MDHEN, CDR2 SYDVKM. Losses at the gene ends were 6 bases for V and 2 bases for J; bases not matched to a gene: 8. The CDR3 DNA sequence: TGTGCCAGCAGGTGGGACAGGGGGTCTGGAAACTATGGCTACACCTTC. Translating it yields CASRWDRGSGNYGYTF.

This chain connects TRBV6-5 to TRBJ2-7; TRBD1 agrees at 7 bases. The CDR3 runs 15 residues. CDR1 MNHEY and CDR2 SVGAGI come from the germline V gene. V lost 11 bases, J lost 7 bases, and 20 bases stayed unmatched. The CDR3 DNA sequence: TGTGCCGTCAAACCCCAGGGGGTCGCGGCATGGGAGCAGTACTTC. It encodes CAVKPQGVAAWEQYF.

The chain links TRBV19 to TRBJ1-1, with 7 bases aligning to TRBD1. V was clipped by 2 bases and J by 3 bases; unmatched bases: 15. This CDR3 comprises 18 residues. Germline V gene data show CDR1 as LNHDA and CDR2 as SQIVND (reference sequence). CDR3 sequence: CASSIRWKRQGRDTEAFF. The CDR3, as DNA: TGTGCCAGTAGTATACGGTGGAAAAGACAGGGACGCGACACTGAAGCTTTCTTT.

J is TRBJ1-6 and V is TRBV11-2; unclear D gene. CDR1 and CDR2 from the germline V gene are SGHAT and FQNNGV. The ends were cut back, 5 bases at V and 1 base at J, with 9 bases in the middle. This CDR3 has 15 amino acids. The chain's CDR3 is CASSVGSSYNSPLHF. In DNA, the CDR3 is TGTGCCAGCAGCGTAGGGAGTTCCTATAATTCACCCCTCCACTTT.

This CDR3 reads CATSRDLAPGRTRTDTQYF. CDR3 DNA sequence: TGTGCCACCAGCAGAGATCTTGCCCCTGGGAGGACCCGCACAGATACGCAGTATTTT. This chain uses TRBV15 with TRBJ2-3; possible D gene TRBD2, 6 bases. CDR3 size: 19 residues. Germline V lookup: CDR1 LNHNV, CDR2 YYDKDF (reference sequence). Trimming removed 0 bases at V and 1 base at J, with 20 bases between.

In its sample, this clone was seen a few times. The same CDR3 also results from other DNA sequences found in this sample. The chain is built from TRBV27 and TRBJ2-7; D unclear. CDR3 length equals 11 residues. The germline CDR1 and CDR2 sequences are MNHEY and SMNVEV (reference sequence). V was shortened by 4 bases and J by 4 bases, with 5 bases between the two germline ends. The DNA for the CDR3 is TGTGCCAGCAGTTCCCTTTACGAGCAGTACTTC. This sequence encodes CASSSLYEQYF.

The chain recombines TRBV18 with TRBJ1-1; D perhaps matches TRBD1 (5 bases). Germline CDR1 and CDR2: KGHSH and LQKENI. The CDR3 covers 14 residues. Trimming pared 1 base from V and 2 bases from J, leaving 8 bases between. CDR3 in amino acids: CASSPLRVNTEAFF. CDR3 DNA: TGTGCCAGCTCACCACTCAGGGTAAACACTGAAGCTTTCTTT.

J is TRBJ1-1 and V is TRBV6-1; D is uncertain. The CDR3 runs 12 residues. Germline lookup yields CDR1 MNHNS and CDR2 SASEGT. V was cut by 6 bases and J by 8 bases, with 13 bases left in between. The CDR3 sequence: CASRLGSKEAFF. CDR3 DNA: TGTGCCAGCAGACTAGGCAGCAAGGAAGCTTTCTTT.

This sequence joins TRBV28 and TRBJ2-7; TRBD1 aligns across 10 bases. CDR3 size: 13 residues. Unmatched junction bases numbered 3, after V lost 6 bases and J lost 4 bases. The germline V gene has CDR1 MDHEN and CDR2 SYDVKM. CDR3 in amino acids: CASRTGGLYEQYF. The CDR3 DNA reads TGTGCCAGCAGGACAGGGGGCTTGTACGAGCAGTACTTC.

The V and J genes are TRBV18 and TRBJ2-3, with TRBD2 matching over 7 bases. V shed 4 bases and J 3 bases; nucleotides not matched to a gene: 4. This CDR3 region has 14 residues. The germline CDR1 and CDR2 sequences are KGHSH and LQKENI. For the CDR3, the DNA is TGTGCCAGCTCACTACTGCGGGAGACAGATACGCAGTATTTT. Translating gives CASSLLRETDTQYF.

The gene calls are TRBV6-5 and TRBJ1-5; D may be TRBD1 (6 bases). CDR3 size: 14 residues. Germline assignment: CDR1 MNHEY and CDR2 SVGAGI. V lost 8 bases and J lost 0, with 11 bases in between. The CDR3, as DNA: TGTGCCAGCCGGCGGACAGTTAGCAATCAGCCCCAGCATTTT. It encodes CASRRTVSNQPQHF.

This rearrangement joins TRBV28 to TRBJ1-4; a weak D match, TRBD1 (5 bases). The CDR3 has 16 residues. Trimming pared 4 bases from V and 0 bases from J, leaving 12 bases between. CDR1 MDHEN and CDR2 SYDVKM come from the germline V gene. CDR3 DNA sequence: TGTGCCAGCAGTTCCCTCAGACAGTCAACTAATGAAAAACTGTTTTTT. It yields the protein CASSSLRQSTNEKLFF.

A word on this clone: The same CDR3 can be traced to other DNA sequences in this sample. V and J are TRBV6-6 and TRBJ2-2, with 9 bases aligning to TRBD2. The junction had 1 base not matched to a gene; V was cut back by 1 base and J by 1 base. Germline V gives CDR1 MNHNY, CDR2 SVGAGI (reference sequence). The CDR3 consists of 16 residues. This CDR3 reads CASSYLLAGNTGELFF. DNA of the CDR3: TGTGCCAGCAGTTACTTACTAGCGGGGAACACCGGGGAGCTGTTTTTT.

The chain joins TRBV28 to TRBJ2-1; 8 bases are shared with TRBD2. The germline V gene has CDR1 MDHEN and CDR2 SYDVKM. The CDR3 length is 18 residues. J was trimmed by 4 bases and V by 4 bases; bases with no gene match: 15. The CDR3 DNA sequence: TGTGCCAGCAGTTCGCCCCTAGCGGGTCAGTTCCCATACAATGAGCAGTTCTTC. As protein: CASSSPLAGQFPYNEQFF. The whole variable domain, filled in from reference TRBV28 and TRBJ2-1, reads DVKVTQSSRYLVKRTGEKVFLECVQDMDHENMFWYRQDPGLGLRLIYFSYDVKMKEKGDIPEGYSVSREKKERFSLILESASTNQTSMYLCASSSPLAGQFPYNEQFFGPGTRLTVL.

The count of this clone is one. The chain is built from TRBV13 and TRBJ2-3, with TRBD2 matching over 9 bases. In germline, CDR1 is PRHDT, CDR2 FYEKMQ (reference sequence). The CDR3 consists of 15 residues. V gave up 3 bases and J gave up 5 bases; unmatched junction bases: 6. CDR3 nucleotide sequence: TGTGCCAGCAGCTTTGGCGGGGGGGGAATAGATACGCAGTATTTT. Amino acid sequence: CASSFGGGGIDTQYF.

The chain couples TRBV5-1 to TRBJ2-1; 8 bases are a match to TRBD1. V gave up 0 bases and J gave up 11 bases; unmatched junction bases: 10. The CDR3 runs 15 residues. Germline V lookup: CDR1 SGHRS, CDR2 YFSETQ. The CDR3 region has the DNA TGCGCCAGCAGCTTGGCCCCGGACAGGGAAAATAAGCAGTTCTTC. It codes for CASSLAPDRENKQFF. The complete variable domain, with remaining parts taken from reference TRBV5-1 and TRBJ2-1, reads KAGVTQTPRYLIKTRGQQVTLSCSPISGHRSVSWYQQTPGQGLQFLFEYFSETQRNKGNFPGRFSGRQFSNSRSEMNVSTLELGDSALYLCASSLAPDRENKQFFGPGTRLTVL.

This clone was observed once. The chain uses TRBV28 and TRBJ1-1; 11 bases are a match to TRBD1. With 1 base clipped from V and 3 bases from J, the junction kept 7 bases outside the gene matches. Germline values: CDR1 MDHEN, CDR2 SYDVKM. The CDR3 spans 17 residues. The CDR3 loop reads CASSLLGQGGMDTEAFF. DNA for the CDR3: TGTGCCAGCAGTTTATTGGGACAGGGGGGGATGGACACTGAAGCTTTCTTT.

The chain carries TRBV6-1 and TRBJ2-3, with D possibly matching TRBD1 (5 bases). CDR3 length: 18 residues. Trimming removed 2 bases at V and 6 bases at J, with 24 bases between. CDR1 is MNHNS and CDR2 is SASEGT in the germline V gene. The CDR3 DNA is TGTGCCAGCAGTGAAAGGTTTAATGCAGGGTGGATGTTGGATACGCAGTATTTT. Amino acid sequence: CASSERFNAGWMLDTQYF.

The chain has TRBV11-2 and TRBJ2-5; D might be TRBD1 (6 bases). There are 13 residues in the CDR3. Trimming took 5 bases from V and 5 from J, leaving 12 bases between them. From germline, CDR1 is SGHAT and CDR2 FQNNGV. The CDR3 loop is CASSGYRAETQYF. In nucleotides, the CDR3 is TGTGCCAGCAGCGGCTACAGGGCGGAGACCCAGTACTTC.

This chain links TRBV2 with TRBJ1-5; D gene unclear. The CDR3 loop spans 14 amino acids. With 6 bases removed from V and 3 bases from J, the gap between germline ends came to 12 bases. Germline V gives CDR1 SNHLY, CDR2 FYNNEI. In DNA, the CDR3 is TGTGCCAGCAGGAACAACAACATCAATCAGCCCCAGCATTTT. Translation: CASRNNNINQPQHF.

The rearrangement links TRBV21-1 to TRBJ2-1; TRBD1, the D gene given by the table, was not confirmed from the DNA. TRBV21-1 is a pseudogene locus. There are 16 residues in the CDR3. Here the CDR3 DNA reads TGTGCCAGCAGCAAAGCGCAAGGGGACAGGGTGAATGAGCAGTTCTTC. Residues: CASSKAQGDRVNEQFF.

The chain employs TRBV6-5 and TRBJ2-2, with 8 bases aligning to TRBD1. V was clipped by 2 bases and J by 5 bases; unmatched bases: 1. This CDR3 spans 14 amino acids. CDR1 is MNHEY, CDR2 SVGAGI, per germline. The CDR3 loop reads CASSYRTGTGELFF. CDR3 coding DNA: TGTGCCAGCAGTTACCGGACAGGGACCGGGGAGCTGTTTTTT.

The rearrangement joins TRBV29-1 to TRBJ2-2, with 10 bases matching TRBD1. The CDR3 consists of 13 residues. Germline values: CDR1 SQVTM, CDR2 ANQGSEA. V dropped 6 bases and J dropped 7; count of bases not matched to a gene: 5. CDR3 bases: TGCAGCGTGGTGACAGGGGGCGGCGGGGAGCTGTTTTTT. It codes for CSVVTGGGGELFF.

The V and J genes are TRBV5-1 and TRBJ2-3; the D is unclear. Germline-derived CDR1 and CDR2 are SGHRS and YFSETQ. Deletions cut 2 bases from V and 0 bases from J, with 10 bases between. The CDR3 runs to 15 residues. CDR3 loop: CASSFTTSSTDTQYF. The CDR3 coding sequence is TGCGCCAGCAGCTTCACGACAAGCAGCACAGATACGCAGTATTTT.